This entry features one T cell receptor (beta chain) sequence. CDR1 and CDR2 from the germline V gene are SGHRS and YFSETQ. CDR3 size: 14 residues. V lost 4 bases and J lost 7; bases outside the gene matches: 7. These data originate in a study of shared T cell receptors in the human thymus. Sequencing was performed with immunoSEQ multiplex PCR; in TCRdb, only in-frame clones are kept and a portion is missing. Of hundreds of thousands of clones listed, more than 70% are singletons. These data were likewise used in another study, on human thymus T cells. According to that study: There appeared to be biased usage of V and J genes in thymic and blood repertoires. Highly overlapping thymic repertoires among unrelated individuals were reported in related research.

The chain combines TRBV5-1 with TRBJ2-2; TRBD1 matches at 7 bases. Sequencing input: thymocytes. This TCR came from a boy in the first two years of life with a congenital heart defect. The CDR3 DNA is TGCGCCAGCAGCCAAGTCCAGGGGGTCGGGGAGCTGTTTTTT. Amino acids: CASSQVQGVGELFF.